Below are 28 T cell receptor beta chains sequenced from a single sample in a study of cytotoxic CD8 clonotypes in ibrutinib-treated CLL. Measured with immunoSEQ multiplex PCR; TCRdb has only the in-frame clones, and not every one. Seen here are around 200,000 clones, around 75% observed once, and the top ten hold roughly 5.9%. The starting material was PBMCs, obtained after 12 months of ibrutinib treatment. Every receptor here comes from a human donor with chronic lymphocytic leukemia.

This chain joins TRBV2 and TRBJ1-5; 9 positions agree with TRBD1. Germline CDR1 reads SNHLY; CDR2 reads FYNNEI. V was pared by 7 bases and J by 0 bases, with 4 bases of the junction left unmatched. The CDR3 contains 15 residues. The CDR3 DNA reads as TGTGCCAGCACAGGGACAGGGAATAGCAATCAGCCCCAGCATTTT. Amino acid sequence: CASTGTGNSNQPQHF.

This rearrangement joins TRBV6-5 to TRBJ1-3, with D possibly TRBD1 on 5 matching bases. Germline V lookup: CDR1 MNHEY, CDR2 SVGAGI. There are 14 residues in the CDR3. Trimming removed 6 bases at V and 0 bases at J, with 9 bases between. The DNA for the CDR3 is TGTGCCAGCAGAAGACAGTTCTCTGGAAACACCATATATTTT. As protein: CASRRQFSGNTIYF.

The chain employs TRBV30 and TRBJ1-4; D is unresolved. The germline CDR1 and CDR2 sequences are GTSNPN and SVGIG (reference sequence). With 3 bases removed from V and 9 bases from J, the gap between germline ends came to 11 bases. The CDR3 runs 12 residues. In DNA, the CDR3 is TGTGCCTGGAGCCAGAGAGGGAAAAAACTGTTTTTT. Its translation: CAWSQRGKKLFF. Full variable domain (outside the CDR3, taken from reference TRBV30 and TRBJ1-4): SQTIHQWPATLVQPVGSPLSLECTVEGTSNPNLYWYRQAAGRGLQLLFYSVGIGQISSEVPQNLSASRPQDRQFILSSKKLLLSDSGFYLCAWSQRGKKLFFGSGTQLSVL.

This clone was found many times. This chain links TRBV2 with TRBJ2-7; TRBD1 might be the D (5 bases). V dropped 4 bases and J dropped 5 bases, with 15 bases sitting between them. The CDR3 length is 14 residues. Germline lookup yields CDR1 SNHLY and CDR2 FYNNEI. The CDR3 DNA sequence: TGTGCCAGCAGTGGGTTAGAGACAGTCGACGAGCAGTACTTC. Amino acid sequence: CASSGLETVDEQYF.

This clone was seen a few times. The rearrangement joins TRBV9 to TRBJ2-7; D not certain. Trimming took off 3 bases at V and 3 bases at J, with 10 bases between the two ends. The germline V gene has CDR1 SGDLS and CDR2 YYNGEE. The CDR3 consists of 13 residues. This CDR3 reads CASSASPGYEQYF. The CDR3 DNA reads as TGTGCCAGCAGCGCCAGTCCAGGCTACGAGCAGTACTTC.

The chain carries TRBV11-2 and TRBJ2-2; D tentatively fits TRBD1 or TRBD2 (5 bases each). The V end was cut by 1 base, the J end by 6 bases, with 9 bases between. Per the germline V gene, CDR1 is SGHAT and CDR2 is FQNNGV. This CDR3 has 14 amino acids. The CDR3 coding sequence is TGTGCCAGCAGCTTAGCCCTGGGGGCCGGGGAGCTGTTTTTT. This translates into CASSLALGAGELFF.

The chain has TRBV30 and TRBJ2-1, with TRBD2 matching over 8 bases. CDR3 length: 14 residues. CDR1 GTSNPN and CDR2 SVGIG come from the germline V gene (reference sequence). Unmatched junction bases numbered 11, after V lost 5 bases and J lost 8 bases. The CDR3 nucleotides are TGTGCCTGGGTTGAGCGGGAGAGGGTGGATGAGCAGTTCTTC. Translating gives CAWVERERVDEQFF. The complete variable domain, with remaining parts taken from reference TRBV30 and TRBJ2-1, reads SQTIHQWPATLVQPVGSPLSLECTVEGTSNPNLYWYRQAAGRGLQLLFYSVGIGQISSEVPQNLSASRPQDRQFILSSKKLLLSDSGFYLCAWVERERVDEQFFGPGTRLTVL.

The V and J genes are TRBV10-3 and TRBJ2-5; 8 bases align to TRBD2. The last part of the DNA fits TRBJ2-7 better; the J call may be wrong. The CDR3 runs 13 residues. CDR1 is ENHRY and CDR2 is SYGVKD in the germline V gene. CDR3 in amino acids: CAISSGTRGEQYF. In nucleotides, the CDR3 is TGTGCCATCAGCTCCGGGACTAGGGGCGAGCAGTACTTC.

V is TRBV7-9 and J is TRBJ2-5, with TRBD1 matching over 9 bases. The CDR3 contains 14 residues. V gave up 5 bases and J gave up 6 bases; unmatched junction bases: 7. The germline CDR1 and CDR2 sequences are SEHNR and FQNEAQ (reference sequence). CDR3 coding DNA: TGTGCCAGCAGCCCTCGGGACAGGGAAAAGACCCAGTACTTC. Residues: CASSPRDREKTQYF.

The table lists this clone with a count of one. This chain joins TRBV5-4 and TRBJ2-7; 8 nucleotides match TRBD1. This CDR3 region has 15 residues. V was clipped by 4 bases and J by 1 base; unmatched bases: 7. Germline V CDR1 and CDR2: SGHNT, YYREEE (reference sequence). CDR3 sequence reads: CASSPGDRRSYEQYF. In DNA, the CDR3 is TGTGCCAGCAGCCCCGGGGACAGGCGGTCCTACGAGCAGTACTTC.

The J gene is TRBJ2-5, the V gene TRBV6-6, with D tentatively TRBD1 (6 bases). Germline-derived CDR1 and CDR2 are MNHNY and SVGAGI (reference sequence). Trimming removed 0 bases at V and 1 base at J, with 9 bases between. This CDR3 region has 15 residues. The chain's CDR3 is CASSYSRQAQETQYF. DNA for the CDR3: TGTGCCAGCAGTTACTCGCGACAGGCCCAAGAGACCCAGTACTTC.

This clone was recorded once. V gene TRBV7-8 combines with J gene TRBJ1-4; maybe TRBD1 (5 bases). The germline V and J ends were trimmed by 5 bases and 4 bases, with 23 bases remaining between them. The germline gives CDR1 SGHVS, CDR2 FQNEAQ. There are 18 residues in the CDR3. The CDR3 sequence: CASSLPTGLQGFNEKLFF. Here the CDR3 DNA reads TGTGCCAGCAGCCTCCCCACCGGCCTCCAGGGATTTAATGAAAAACTGTTTTTT.

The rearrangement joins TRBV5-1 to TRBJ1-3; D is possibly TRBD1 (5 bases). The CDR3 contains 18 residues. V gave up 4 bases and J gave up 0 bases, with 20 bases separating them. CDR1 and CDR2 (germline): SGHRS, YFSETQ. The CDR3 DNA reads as TGCGCCAGCAGCCCGCGGGACTCGTACTACCCCTCTGGAAACACCATATATTTT. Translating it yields CASSPRDSYYPSGNTIYF.

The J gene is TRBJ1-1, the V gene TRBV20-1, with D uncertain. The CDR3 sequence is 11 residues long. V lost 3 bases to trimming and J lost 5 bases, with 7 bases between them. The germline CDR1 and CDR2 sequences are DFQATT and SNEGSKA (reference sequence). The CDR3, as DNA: TGCAGTGCTAGGCAATGGACTGAAGCTTTCTTT. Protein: CSARQWTEAFF.

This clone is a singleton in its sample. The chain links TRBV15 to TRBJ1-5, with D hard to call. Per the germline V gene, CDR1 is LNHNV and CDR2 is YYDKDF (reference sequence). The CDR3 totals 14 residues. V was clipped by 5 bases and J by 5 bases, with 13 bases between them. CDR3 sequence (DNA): TGTGCCACCAGCCGGGCCCTAGGCGATCAGCCCCAGCATTTT. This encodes CATSRALGDQPQHF.

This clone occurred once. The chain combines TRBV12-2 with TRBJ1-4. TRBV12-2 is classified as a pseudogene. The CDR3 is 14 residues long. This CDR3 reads CASRLGRAAEKLFF. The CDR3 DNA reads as TGTGCAAGTCGCTTAGGCCGGGCGGCTGAAAAACTGTTTTTT.

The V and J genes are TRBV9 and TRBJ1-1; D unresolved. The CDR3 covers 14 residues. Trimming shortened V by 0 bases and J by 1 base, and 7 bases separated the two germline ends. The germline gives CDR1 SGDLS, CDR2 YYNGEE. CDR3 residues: CASSVGVPNTEAFF. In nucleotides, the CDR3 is TGTGCCAGCAGCGTAGGGGTTCCGAACACTGAAGCTTTCTTT. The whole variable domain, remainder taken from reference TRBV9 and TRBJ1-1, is DSGVTQTPKHLITATGQRVTLRCSPRSGDLSVYWYQQSLDQGLQFLIQYYNGEERAKGNILERFSAQQFPDLHSELNLSSLELGDSALYFCASSVGVPNTEAFFGQGTRLTVV.

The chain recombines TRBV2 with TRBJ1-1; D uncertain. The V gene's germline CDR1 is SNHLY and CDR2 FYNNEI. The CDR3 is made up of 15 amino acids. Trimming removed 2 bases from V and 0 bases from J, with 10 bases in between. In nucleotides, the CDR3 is TGTGCCAGCAGTGAACAGAGGGTCATGAACACTGAAGCTTTCTTT. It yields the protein CASSEQRVMNTEAFF. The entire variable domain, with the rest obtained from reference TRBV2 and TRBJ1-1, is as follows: EPEVTQTPSHQVTQMGQEVILRCVPISNHLYFYWYRQILGQKVEFLVSFYNNEISEKSEIFDDQFSVERPDGSNFTLKIRSTKLEDSAMYFCASSEQRVMNTEAFFGQGTRLTVV.

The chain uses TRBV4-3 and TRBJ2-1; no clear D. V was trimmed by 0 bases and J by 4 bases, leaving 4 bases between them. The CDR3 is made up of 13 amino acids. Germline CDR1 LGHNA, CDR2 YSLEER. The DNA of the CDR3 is TGCGCCAGCAGCCAAGATATTTACAATGAGCAGTTCTTC. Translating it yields CASSQDIYNEQFF.

CDR3 in amino acids: CASSLGTGAGEQFF. Written as DNA, the CDR3 is TGTGCCAGCAGCTTAGGTACGGGGGCGGGTGAGCAGTTCTTC. This chain links TRBV7-2 with TRBJ2-1, with D possibly being TRBD1 or TRBD2 (6 bases each). CDR1 is SGHTA and CDR2 is FQGNSA in the germline V gene. Trimming left V 1 base short and J 9 bases short, with 13 bases between. The CDR3 has 14 amino acids. Full variable domain (rest looked up from reference TRBV7-2 and TRBJ2-1): GAGVSQSPSNKVTEKGKDVELRCDPISGHTALYWYRQSLGQGLEFLIYFQGNSAPDKSGLPSDRFSAERTGGSVSTLTIQRTQQEDSAVYLCASSLGTGAGEQFFGPGTRLTVL.

CDR3: CASSDFRRGHEQYF. In nucleotides, the CDR3 is TGTGCCAGCAGTGACTTCCGTAGGGGCCACGAGCAGTACTTC. J is TRBJ2-7 and V is TRBV2; TRBD1 might be the D (5 bases). The V and J ends lost 3 bases and 5 bases respectively, with 14 bases between them. Germline V gene data show CDR1 as SNHLY and CDR2 as FYNNEI. The CDR3 sequence is 14 residues long. The full variable domain, with the rest looked up from reference TRBV2 and TRBJ2-7, is EPEVTQTPSHQVTQMGQEVILRCVPISNHLYFYWYRQILGQKVEFLVSFYNNEISEKSEIFDDQFSVERPDGSNFTLKIRSTKLEDSAMYFCASSDFRRGHEQYFGPGTRLTVT.

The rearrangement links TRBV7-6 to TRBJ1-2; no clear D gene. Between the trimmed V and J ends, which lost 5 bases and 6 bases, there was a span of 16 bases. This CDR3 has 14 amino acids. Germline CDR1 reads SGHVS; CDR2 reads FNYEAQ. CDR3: CASSREGARDGYTF. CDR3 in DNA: TGTGCCAGCAGCCGTGAGGGAGCGCGCGATGGCTACACCTTC.

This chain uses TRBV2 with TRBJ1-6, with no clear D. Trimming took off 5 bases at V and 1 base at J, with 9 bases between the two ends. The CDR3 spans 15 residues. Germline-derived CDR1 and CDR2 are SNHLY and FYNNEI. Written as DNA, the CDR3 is TGTGCCAGCAGTCAAGACATATCCTATAATTCACCCCTCCACTTT. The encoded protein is CASSQDISYNSPLHF.

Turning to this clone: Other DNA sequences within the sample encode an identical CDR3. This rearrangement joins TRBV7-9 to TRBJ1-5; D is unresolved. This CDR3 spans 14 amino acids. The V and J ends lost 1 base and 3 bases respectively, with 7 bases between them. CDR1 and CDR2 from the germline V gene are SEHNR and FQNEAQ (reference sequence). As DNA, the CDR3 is TGTGCCAGCAGCTTAGACACTCCCAATCAGCCCCAGCATTTT. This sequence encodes CASSLDTPNQPQHF.

The CDR3 region is CASSGKGQGSYEQYF. In nucleotides, the CDR3 is TGTGCCAGCAGCGGCAAAGGACAGGGGTCCTACGAGCAGTACTTC. The chain uses TRBV7-9 and TRBJ2-7, with TRBD1 matching over 9 bases. Germline V gene data show CDR1 as SEHNR and CDR2 as FQNEAQ (reference sequence). V dropped 5 bases and J dropped 1; count of bases not matched to a gene: 6. CDR3 length equals 15 residues.

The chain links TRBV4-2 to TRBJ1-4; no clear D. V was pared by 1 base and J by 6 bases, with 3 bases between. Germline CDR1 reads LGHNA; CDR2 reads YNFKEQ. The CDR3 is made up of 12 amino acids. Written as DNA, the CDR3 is TGTGCCAGCAGCCAAGTTTATGAAAAACTGTTTTTT. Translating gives CASSQVYEKLFF.

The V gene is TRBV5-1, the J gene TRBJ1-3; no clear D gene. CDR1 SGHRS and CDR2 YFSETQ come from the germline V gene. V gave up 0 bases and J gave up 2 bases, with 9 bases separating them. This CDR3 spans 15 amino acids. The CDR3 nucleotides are TGCGCCAGCAGCTTGGACTTTAGTCCTGGAAACACCATATATTTT. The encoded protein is CASSLDFSPGNTIYF. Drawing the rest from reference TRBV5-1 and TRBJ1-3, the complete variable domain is KAGVTQTPRYLIKTRGQQVTLSCSPISGHRSVSWYQQTPGQGLQFLFEYFSETQRNKGNFPGRFSGRQFSNSRSEMNVSTLELGDSALYLCASSLDFSPGNTIYFGEGSWLTVV.

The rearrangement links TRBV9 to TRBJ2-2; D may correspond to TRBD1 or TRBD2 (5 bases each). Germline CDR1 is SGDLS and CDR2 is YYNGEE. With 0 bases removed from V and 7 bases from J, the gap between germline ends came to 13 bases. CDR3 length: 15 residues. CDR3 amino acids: CASSVGGAAGGELFF. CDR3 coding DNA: TGTGCCAGCAGCGTAGGAGGGGCGGCTGGCGGGGAGCTGTTTTTT.